This T cell receptor beta chain was found in a study of cytomegalovirus exposure and HLA in healthy donors. On the study more broadly: The early release's HLA-typed donors yielded some 85 million unique TCRs.

Use of 60 Vbeta and 13 Jbeta primers characterized the PCR. Sequencing was performed with immunoSEQ multiplex PCR; in TCRdb, only in-frame clones are kept and a portion is missing. The sample consists of 87,000 or so clones, 64% of them appearing once. Overall study results and limits: The study listed under 200 cytomegalovirus-associated TCR beta chains. Trimming of TCR beta V- and J-genes showed a link, identified in a later analysis, to a missense DCLRE1C variant.

The CDR3 is 15 residues long. Germline CDR1 MNHNS, CDR2 SASEGT. J gave up 2 bases and V 5 bases, and 6 bases lay outside the gene matches. Comment on this clone: Its antigen is not known.

The clonotype originates from a man in his sixties in good health and CMV-seronegative. The V gene is TRBV6-1, the J gene TRBJ1-1; 9 bases agree with TRBD1. Sequenced input: PBMCs. CDR3 sequence reads: CASSFDRGSNTEAFF. In DNA, the CDR3 is TGTGCCAGCAGTTTTGACAGGGGGAGCAACACTGAAGCTTTCTTT.